The sequence of this TCR beta chain was determined in a study of control samples from healthy donors and cancer patients (dated by TCRdb to 2018 to 2021). With regard to this clone: The antigen it binds to is not known. No much larger clonotype is one base removed from it; base qualities were not supplied.

The library was generated by the immunoSEQ multiplex PCR assay. Entries here come from immuneACCESS through TCRdb and include only in-frame sequences with V and J called. Some clones fail to appear in such tables; in the studies checked, an unresolved V gene covers under half of the shortfall, and the cause of the remainder is unknown. The sample yields some 150,000 clones; 96% were counted once. 0.85% to 1.3% of the sample comes from the top ten. The receptor was derived from a woman under 40 in good health. The specimen sequenced was blood.

The CDR3 loop reads CASSPSGVGEQFF. The nucleotide sequence reads TGTGCCAGCAGTCCCTCAGGAGTCGGTGAGCAGTTCTTC. The chain uses TRBV6-5 and TRBJ2-1, with the D segment identity uncertain. From the cysteine up to the phenylalanine, the CDR3 has a length of 13 residues. Solely the CDR3 DNA is kept, with 39 bases framed from the first base. CDR1 and CDR2 (MNHEY, SVGAGI) derive from the germline V gene. A distance of 14 bases separates the germline ends of V and J, which lose 5 bases and 9 bases respectively.